The sequence of this TCR beta chain was determined in a study of shared clonotypes between healthy human individuals. Findings and limits, study-wide: Shared clonotypes across all four donors exceeded non-shared ones in generation probability.

TCRdb keeps only in-frame clones here, not all; method: immunoSEQ multiplex PCR. The table includes fewer than 200,000 clones, 90% to 95% detected once. Between the trimmed V and J ends, which lost 3 bases and 4 bases, there was a span of 12 bases. CDR3 length equals 14 residues. Germline CDR1 is SEHNR and CDR2 is FQNEAQ (reference sequence). Concerning this clone: What it binds is unknown.

The chain links TRBV7-9 to TRBJ1-1, with D possibly matching TRBD1 (5 bases). The sample consisted of naive CD4+ T cells sorted from blood. Subset described: CD45RA+ positively selected. This TCR came from a woman aged 25 to 45 in good health. The CDR3 loop reads CASSFGGGRTEAFF. The CDR3 DNA is TGTGCCAGCAGCTTCGGGGGTGGTCGCACTGAAGCTTTCTTT.